The 18 T cell receptor beta chains listed next were all sequenced from one sample in a study of blood T cell repertoires in COVID-19. Profiling relied on immunoSEQ multiplex PCR, and the TCRdb table lists in-frame clones only, not all of them. The sample consists of about 150,000 clones, 88% of them appearing once. The sample comprised PBMCs or T cells enriched from blood (not recorded which). The receptors originated from a woman in her twenties or thirties with acute COVID-19.

The chain uses TRBV7-2 and TRBJ2-3; D might be TRBD2 (5 bases). The CDR3 is 14 residues long. V dropped 8 bases and J dropped 3 bases, with 15 bases sitting between them. Germline-derived CDR1 and CDR2 are SGHTA and FQGNSA. In DNA form, the CDR3 reads TGTGCCAGCTCTCGCGGAGGCGGTACAGATACGCAGTATTTT. This encodes CASSRGGGTDTQYF.

This clone was seen only a few times. The chain employs TRBV4-1 and TRBJ1-6; 7 bases agree with TRBD1. The CDR3 runs to 16 residues. The germline V gene encodes CDR1 MGHRA and CDR2 YSYEKL. Trimming removed 4 bases from V and 9 bases from J; junction bases left unmatched: 12. The CDR3 spells CASSPERGTVGSPLHF. In DNA, the CDR3 is TGCGCCAGCAGCCCAGAGAGGGGGACAGTTGGTTCACCCCTCCACTTT.

This rearrangement joins TRBV27 to TRBJ1-2; 8 nucleotides line up with TRBD1. V lost 4 bases and J lost 4; bases outside the gene matches: 2. The length of the CDR3 is 13 residues. CDR1 MNHEY and CDR2 SMNVEV come from the germline V gene (reference sequence). The CDR3 DNA reads as TGTGCCAGCAGTTCCCAGGGGGCCTATGGCTACACCTTC. It translates to CASSSQGAYGYTF.

This clone has only a few counts. The chain carries TRBV7-9 and TRBJ2-4, with 12 bases fitting TRBD2. V lost 3 bases and J lost 6; bases outside the gene matches: 6. The CDR3 has 16 amino acids. Germline CDR1 is SEHNR and CDR2 is FQNEAQ (reference sequence). CDR3 region: CASSFGTSGLRNIQYF. Here the CDR3 DNA reads TGTGCCAGCAGCTTTGGGACTAGCGGGTTGAGAAACATTCAGTACTTC.

The chain joins TRBV28 to TRBJ2-6; perhaps TRBD2 as D (6 bases). V lost 7 bases and J lost 2, with 12 bases in between. Germline assignment: CDR1 MDHEN and CDR2 SYDVKM. The CDR3 is 15 residues long. The CDR3 loop reads CASIPSGAGANVLTF. For the CDR3, the DNA is TGTGCCAGCATCCCCTCGGGGGCTGGGGCCAACGTCCTGACTTTC.

This chain uses TRBV9 with TRBJ2-1; D is ambiguous. Per germline, CDR1 SGDLS and CDR2 YYNGEE. The ends were cut back, 0 bases at V and 8 bases at J, with 9 bases in the middle. CDR3 length equals 13 residues. The CDR3 protein is CASSVAGRDEQFF. The CDR3, as DNA: TGTGCCAGCAGCGTAGCAGGCCGTGATGAGCAGTTCTTC.

The chain joins TRBV3-1 (or the pseudogene TRBV3-2) to TRBJ1-1; D perhaps matches TRBD1 (5 bases). The CDR3 sequence is 16 residues long. Germline CDR1 is LGHDT and CDR2 is YNNKEL (reference sequence). Trimming took off 0 bases at V and 6 bases at J, with 17 bases between the two ends. CDR3 nucleotide sequence: TGTGCCAGCAGCCAAGATATGATCCTCGACAGATCTGAAGCTTTCTTT. Translated: CASSQDMILDRSEAFF.

This chain uses TRBV5-1 with TRBJ2-5, with TRBD2 matching 8 bases. With 4 bases clipped from V and 2 bases from J, the junction kept 4 bases outside the gene matches. Germline V gene data show CDR1 as SGHRS and CDR2 as YFSETQ. This CDR3 spans 14 amino acids. CDR3 protein: CASSPGTRQETQYF. CDR3 bases: TGCGCCAGCAGCCCCGGGACTAGACAAGAGACCCAGTACTTC.

This clone has a single count. CDR3 sequence: CASSIQGAYVFGNYGYTF. CDR3 in DNA: TGTGCCAGTAGTATACAGGGGGCGTATGTCTTCGGAAACTATGGCTACACCTTC. The chain links TRBV19 to TRBJ1-2; 8 bases line up with TRBD1. CDR3 length: 18 amino acids. V lost 2 bases and J lost 2; bases outside the gene matches: 13. In germline, CDR1 is LNHDA, CDR2 SQIVND (reference sequence).

CDR3 sequence: CASSLRAGPDYGYTF. The CDR3 DNA follows: TGTGCCAGCAGCTTAAGGGCAGGGCCAGACTATGGCTACACCTTC. The chain combines TRBV7-2 with TRBJ1-2; tentative D call: TRBD1 (5 bases). Germline lookup yields CDR1 SGHTA and CDR2 FQGNSA. There are 15 residues in the CDR3. Trimming cost V 2 bases and J 3 bases, with 13 bases left between them.

The chain employs TRBV28 and TRBJ2-3; D possibly corresponds to TRBD2 (7 bases). V lost 3 bases to trimming and J lost 3 bases, with 13 bases between them. Germline CDR1 and CDR2: MDHEN and SYDVKM. The CDR3 consists of 15 residues. The chain's CDR3 is CASSLGGGGTDTQYF. The CDR3 nucleotides read TGTGCCAGCAGTTTGGGAGGGGGAGGGACAGATACGCAGTATTTT.

This rearrangement joins TRBV6-1 to TRBJ1-4, with D possibly TRBD1 on 5 matching bases. Germline CDR1 and CDR2: MNHNS and SASEGT. The CDR3 loop spans 14 amino acids. V lost 1 base and J lost 8, with 11 bases in between. CDR3 loop: CASSEGQGGEKLFF. CDR3 coding DNA: TGTGCCAGCAGTGAAGGTCAGGGTGGGGAAAAACTGTTTTTT.

The chain employs TRBV6-2 or TRBV6-3 and TRBJ2-1, with 9 nucleotides matching TRBD2. V shed 6 bases, J shed 0 bases, and the junction held 12 bases outside the gene matches. The CDR3 is 18 amino acids. The germline gives CDR1 MNHEY, CDR2 SVGEGT. The CDR3 coding sequence is TGTGCCAGCAGCCGCAGTCAGACGACTAGCGGCTCCTACAATGAGCAGTTCTTC. It specifies CASSRSQTTSGSYNEQFF.

With respect to this clone: At one end, the junction sequence differs from germline, possibly due to a read error. The J gene is TRBJ2-2, the V gene TRBV2; 9 nucleotides match TRBD1. CDR3 size: 14 residues. Per the germline V gene, CDR1 is SNHLY and CDR2 is FYNNEI. This chain's CDR3 is CASRGDRENRGAVF. The DNA for the CDR3 is TGTGCCAGCAGGGGGGACAGGGAGAACCGGGGAGCTGTTTTT.

The chain is built from TRBV27 and TRBJ2-3; 8 bases are shared with TRBD1. The V gene end was trimmed by 5 bases and the J gene end by 4 bases; junction bases not matched to a gene: 5. Germline CDR1 MNHEY, CDR2 SMNVEV (reference sequence). This CDR3 is built from 14 residues. CDR3 DNA: TGTGCCAGCAGTCCCGGGACAGGAGCAGATACGCAGTATTTT. Its protein product is CASSPGTGADTQYF.

V gene TRBV10-3 combines with J gene TRBJ1-1; D might be TRBD1 (5 bases). The CDR3 runs to 15 residues. Germline V CDR1 and CDR2: ENHRY, SYGVKD. V lost 5 bases and J 1 base, leaving 14 bases between the germline ends. The CDR3 here is CAISNGGGSNTEAFF. The DNA of the CDR3 is TGTGCCATCAGTAATGGGGGGGGATCGAACACTGAAGCTTTCTTT.

In DNA, the CDR3 is TGTGCCAGCAGCTTACTCCTAGCCTCCTACGAGCAGTACTTC. Translating gives CASSLLLASYEQYF. The chain combines TRBV11-3 with TRBJ2-7; a possible D gene is TRBD2 (5 bases). CDR1 and CDR2 (germline): SGHNT, YENEEA. Deletions cut 2 bases from V and 0 bases from J, with 8 bases between. CDR3 length: 14 amino acids.

The chain is built from TRBV28 and TRBJ1-1; D ambiguous. The length of the CDR3 is 16 residues. V lost 2 bases and J 0 bases, leaving 13 bases between the germline ends. Germline V CDR1 and CDR2: MDHEN, SYDVKM. CDR3 region: CASSLLQTALNTEAFF. The CDR3 nucleotides read TGTGCCAGCAGTTTACTTCAAACAGCATTGAACACTGAAGCTTTCTTT.